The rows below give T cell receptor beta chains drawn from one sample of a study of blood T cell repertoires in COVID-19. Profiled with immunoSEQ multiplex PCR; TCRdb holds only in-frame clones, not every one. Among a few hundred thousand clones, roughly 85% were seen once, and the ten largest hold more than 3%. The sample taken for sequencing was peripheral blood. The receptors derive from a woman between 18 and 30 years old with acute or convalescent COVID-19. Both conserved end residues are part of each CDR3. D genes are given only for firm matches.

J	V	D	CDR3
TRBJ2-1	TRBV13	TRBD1	CASTLLGQGANNEQFF
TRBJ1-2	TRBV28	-	CASSLGGVLGYTF
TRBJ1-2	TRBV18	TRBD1	CASSPTGGAGYGYTF
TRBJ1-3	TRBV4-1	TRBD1	CASSQEQGGLNSGNTIYF
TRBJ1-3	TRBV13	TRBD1	CASSYTGDRVNTIYF
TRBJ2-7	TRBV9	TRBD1	CASSPTTGGLYEQYF
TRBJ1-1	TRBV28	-	CASSPKRGAFF
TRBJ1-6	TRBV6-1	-	CASSGPGHRPSNNSPLHF
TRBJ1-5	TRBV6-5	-	CASSITGPQPQHF
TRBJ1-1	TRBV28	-	CASSPHGAAFF
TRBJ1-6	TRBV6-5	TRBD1	CASRQGNNSPLHF
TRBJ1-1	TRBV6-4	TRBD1	CASSRQGGTEAFF
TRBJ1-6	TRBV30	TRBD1	CAWRGQAYSPLHF
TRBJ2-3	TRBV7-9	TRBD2	CASSTSGRIDTQYF
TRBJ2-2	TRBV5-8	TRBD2	CASSTGLAVNTGELFF
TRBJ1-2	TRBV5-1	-	CASSEQGENYGYTF
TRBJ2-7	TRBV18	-	CASSTTSPPPYEQYF
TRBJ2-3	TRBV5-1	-	CASSSERGTDTQYF
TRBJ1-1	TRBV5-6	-	CASRKLTGNPEAFF
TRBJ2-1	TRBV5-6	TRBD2	CASSFGLAGENEQFF
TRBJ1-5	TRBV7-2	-	CASRYPGDLRGQPQHF
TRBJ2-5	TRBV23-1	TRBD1	CASSPTPGTGEETQYF
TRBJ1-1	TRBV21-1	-	CASSFRRGNTEAFF
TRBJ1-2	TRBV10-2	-	CASSESPRTDLYGYTF